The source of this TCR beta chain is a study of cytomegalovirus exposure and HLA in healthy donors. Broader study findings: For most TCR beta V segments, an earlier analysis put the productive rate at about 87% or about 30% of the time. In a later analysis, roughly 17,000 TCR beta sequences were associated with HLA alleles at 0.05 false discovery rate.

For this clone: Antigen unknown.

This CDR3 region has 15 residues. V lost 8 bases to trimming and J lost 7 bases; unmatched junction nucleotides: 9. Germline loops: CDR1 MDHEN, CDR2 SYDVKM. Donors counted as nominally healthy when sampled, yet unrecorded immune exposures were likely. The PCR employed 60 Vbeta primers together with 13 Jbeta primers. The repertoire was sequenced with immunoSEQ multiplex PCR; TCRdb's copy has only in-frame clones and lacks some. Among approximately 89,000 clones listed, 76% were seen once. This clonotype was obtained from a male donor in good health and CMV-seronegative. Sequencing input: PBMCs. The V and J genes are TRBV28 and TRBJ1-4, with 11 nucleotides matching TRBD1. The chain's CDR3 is CASRPSGTGGEKLFF. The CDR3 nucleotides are TGTGCCAGCCGACCATCCGGGACAGGGGGTGAAAAACTGTTTTTT.